Below, 19 T cell receptor beta chains from the same sample are listed, as sequenced in a study of blood T cell repertoires in COVID-19 (dated by TCRdb to about 2020). Library preparation employed the immunoSEQ multiplex PCR assay. The table was pulled from immuneACCESS by TCRdb, which kept in-frame rearrangements only. Such tables lose some clones; where checked, under half of the loss comes from unresolved V genes, and the rest has no known cause. This sample gives 170,000 or so clones in total; over 75% of them show up just once. Around 7% of the sample lies in the top ten. Material: PBMCs or T cells enriched from blood (not recorded which). The receptors stem from a woman aged 50 to 60 who had recovered from COVID-19.

J is TRBJ2-3 and V is TRBV15; TRBD2 aligns across 10 bases. Germline V gene sequence: CDR1 LNHNV, CDR2 YYDKDF (reference sequence). CDR3 length equals 16 residues. Trimming cost V 2 bases and J 5 bases; bases outside gene matches: 7. CDR3 coding DNA: TGTGCCACCAGCAGACACAGCGGGGGGGCCCAAGATACGCAGTATTTT. It translates to CATSRHSGGAQDTQYF.

The genes are TRBV14 and TRBJ1-4; 12 bases are shared with TRBD1. Trimming removed 3 bases from V and 3 bases from J; junction bases left unmatched: 8. Per germline, CDR1 SGHDN and CDR2 FVKESK. The CDR3 runs 18 residues. Here the CDR3 reads CASSQGTGGALSNEKLFF. The CDR3 nucleotides read TGTGCCAGCAGCCAGGGGACAGGGGGCGCCTTATCTAATGAAAAACTGTTTTTT.

V gene TRBV25-1 combines with J gene TRBJ2-4; D uncertain. The CDR3 extends over 14 amino acids. Per germline, CDR1 MGHDK and CDR2 SYGVNS. V lost 1 base, J lost 1 base, and 5 bases lay in between. This CDR3 is CASSESRAKNIQYF. The DNA for the CDR3 is TGTGCCAGCAGTGAATCTAGGGCCAAAAACATTCAGTACTTC.

The rearrangement links TRBV5-1 to TRBJ1-3; TRBD1 aligns across 7 bases. Losses at the gene ends were 4 bases for V and 2 bases for J; bases not matched to a gene: 0. The CDR3 is 13 amino acids. Per the germline V gene, CDR1 is SGHRS and CDR2 is YFSETQ. Here the CDR3 DNA reads TGCGCCAGCAGCCAGGGGGCTGGAAACACCATATATTTT. This encodes CASSQGAGNTIYF.

The chain combines TRBV5-4 with TRBJ2-7; 8 bases agree with TRBD2. Germline values: CDR1 SGHNT, CDR2 YYREEE (reference sequence). Germline trimming cut 5 bases from V and 0 bases from J; bases unmatched to any gene: 7. The CDR3 consists of 15 residues. The CDR3 is CASSLSGVISYEQYF. The CDR3 DNA is TGTGCCAGCAGTCTTAGCGGGGTAATCTCCTACGAGCAGTACTTC. Combining the CDR3 with reference TRBV5-4 and TRBJ2-7 gives the whole variable domain ETGVTQSPTHLIKTRGQQVTLRCSSQSGHNTVSWYQQALGQGPQFIFQYYREEENGRGNFPPRFSGLQFPNYSSELNVNALELDDSALYLCASSLSGVISYEQYFGPGTRLTVT.

This clone was counted once. The chain recombines TRBV27 with TRBJ2-7; 9 nucleotides align to TRBD1. Per germline, CDR1 MNHEY and CDR2 SMNVEV (reference sequence). CDR3 size: 17 residues. After removal of 5 bases from V and 3 bases from J, the junction contained 14 bases not matched to a gene. In DNA, the CDR3 is TGTGCCAGCAGTCTCCGCCACCAGACAGGGGGATACTACGAGCAGTACTTC. Its translation is CASSLRHQTGGYYEQYF.

This clone appeared a single time. This chain links TRBV19 with TRBJ1-1, with D uncertain. V lost 7 bases and J lost 0, with 15 bases in between. The CDR3 sequence is 15 residues long. Germline V CDR1 and CDR2: LNHDA, SQIVND (reference sequence). Written as DNA, the CDR3 is TGTGCCAGTATTGCGGGGATGTCCATGAACACTGAAGCTTTCTTT. Amino acid sequence: CASIAGMSMNTEAFF.

This clone has a handful of counts. This sequence joins TRBV9 and TRBJ2-3, with TRBD1 as a possible D gene (5 bases). This CDR3 contains 15 residues. V dropped 0 bases and J dropped 3 bases, with 11 bases sitting between them. In germline, CDR1 is SGDLS, CDR2 YYNGEE. The CDR3 reads CASSVGVRGTDTQYF. In nucleotides, the CDR3 is TGTGCCAGCAGCGTAGGAGTAAGGGGAACAGATACGCAGTATTTT.

V is TRBV4-2 and J is TRBJ2-6; D possibly corresponds to TRBD2 (5 bases). The V end was cut by 0 bases, the J end by 0 bases, with 18 bases between. The germline CDR1 and CDR2 sequences are LGHNA and YNFKEQ. CDR3 length: 20 amino acids. CDR3 nucleotides: TGTGCCAGCAGCCAAGATGGCGCGGGTCCCGAATACTCTGGGGCCAACGTCCTGACTTTC. It is translated as CASSQDGAGPEYSGANVLTF.

The rearrangement joins TRBV7-9 to TRBJ1-2, with D uncertain. The length of the CDR3 is 15 residues. The germline V and J ends were trimmed by 2 bases and 4 bases, with 14 bases remaining between them. Germline V gene lookup returns CDR1 SEHNR and CDR2 FQNEAQ (reference sequence). The chain's CDR3 is CASSLPPVSGYGYTF. The CDR3 DNA reads as TGTGCCAGCAGCTTACCACCTGTCAGCGGCTATGGCTACACCTTC.

The CDR3 loop is CASSPLPRSGTGDQPQHF. The CDR3 nucleotides read TGTGCCAGTAGTCCACTACCCAGATCCGGGACAGGGGATCAGCCCCAGCATTTT. This chain connects TRBV19 to TRBJ1-5; TRBD1 aligns across 10 bases. The V and J ends lost 5 bases and 5 bases, in that order; junction bases with no gene match: 15. This CDR3 has 18 residues. Germline CDR1 reads LNHDA; CDR2 reads SQIVND (reference sequence).

The chain employs TRBV24-1 and TRBJ2-5; maybe TRBD1 (5 bases). The CDR3 consists of 15 residues. The V gene lost 7 bases and the J gene lost 1 base, with 15 bases spanning the gap. Germline CDR1 is KGHDR and CDR2 is SFDVKD. The CDR3 spells CATSAGWLGQETQYF. CDR3 coding DNA: TGTGCCACCAGCGCAGGGTGGTTGGGCCAAGAGACCCAGTACTTC.

The gene calls are TRBV19 and TRBJ1-5; 10 nucleotides line up with TRBD1. Germline CDR1 reads LNHDA; CDR2 reads SQIVND (reference sequence). With 0 bases clipped from V and 6 bases from J, the junction kept 2 bases outside the gene matches. The CDR3 contains 15 residues. CDR3 sequence: CASSIDRTGGQPQHF. CDR3 DNA: TGTGCCAGTAGTATAGATAGGACAGGGGGTCAGCCCCAGCATTTT.

This chain connects TRBV18 to TRBJ2-3; 7 nucleotides line up with TRBD2. The ends lost 8 bases at V and 3 bases at J; junction bases unmatched: 11. Per the germline V gene, CDR1 is KGHSH and CDR2 is LQKENI. The CDR3 runs 15 residues. The DNA of the CDR3 is TGTGCCAGCCACGCCGGAAGCGGGGCGACAGATACGCAGTATTTT. It yields the protein CASHAGSGATDTQYF.

In this sample, this clone turned up once. The genes are TRBV19 and TRBJ2-6, with 8 bases lining up with TRBD2. The CDR3 contains 18 residues. With 4 bases clipped from V and 0 bases from J, the junction kept 8 bases outside the gene matches. Germline values: CDR1 LNHDA, CDR2 SQIVND (reference sequence). The CDR3 coding sequence is TGTGCCAGTAGTAAAACGGGGGGGGACACCTCTGGGGCCAACGTCCTGACTTTC. This encodes CASSKTGGDTSGANVLTF.

This rearrangement joins TRBV5-4 to TRBJ1-2; no firm D call. V was trimmed by 0 bases and J by 0 bases, leaving 6 bases between them. Germline V gives CDR1 SGHNT, CDR2 YYREEE (reference sequence). The CDR3 sequence is 14 residues long. CDR3 region: CASSLAGANYGYTF. The CDR3 bases are TGTGCCAGCAGCTTGGCTGGAGCTAACTATGGCTACACCTTC. Looking up the rest from reference TRBV5-4 and TRBJ1-2 gives the full variable domain: ETGVTQSPTHLIKTRGQQVTLRCSSQSGHNTVSWYQQALGQGPQFIFQYYREEENGRGNFPPRFSGLQFPNYSSELNVNALELDDSALYLCASSLAGANYGYTFGSGTRLTVV.

In its sample, this clone was seen once. V is TRBV27 and J is TRBJ2-5; 8 bases match TRBD1. Germline V gene sequence: CDR1 MNHEY, CDR2 SMNVEV (reference sequence). J gave up 4 bases and V 3 bases, and 4 bases lay outside the gene matches. This CDR3 is 14 amino acids long. The CDR3 sequence is CASSFGTGGETQYF. The CDR3 DNA is TGTGCCAGCAGTTTCGGTACAGGGGGAGAGACCCAGTACTTC.

The chain joins TRBV19 to TRBJ2-7, with D possibly TRBD2 on 7 matching bases. Between the trimmed V and J ends, which lost 5 bases and 4 bases, there was a span of 21 bases. CDR1 and CDR2 (germline): LNHDA, SQIVND (reference sequence). CDR3 length: 16 residues. CDR3 sequence: CASSAPWGRGRYEQYF. Written as DNA, the CDR3 is TGTGCCAGTAGTGCTCCCTGGGGGCGGGGGCGATACGAGCAGTACTTC.

The chain employs TRBV21-1 and TRBJ2-7; the table's D call of TRBD2 was not tested on the DNA. TRBV21-1 has pseudogene status. The CDR3 loop spans 15 amino acids. CDR3 nucleotides: TGTGCCAGCAAACTACCCCCGGAGGGGAACTACGAGCAGTACTTC. This translates into CASKLPPEGNYEQYF.